This T cell receptor beta chain was captured by sequencing in a study of cytomegalovirus exposure and HLA in healthy donors (dated by TCRdb to about 2017). In the study overall: An earlier analysis of approximately 600 of the donors reported approximately 290 Gb of sequence data and 117 million unique TCR beta sequences from around 200 million T cells. Donor age, sex, ethnicity and CMV serostatus were collected together with the repertoire data. In a later genetic analysis, genome-wide SNP genotypes for about three fifths of the roughly 670 donors were used, and that subset was treated as a discovery cohort. To predict cytomegalovirus infection status, the study combined high-throughput TCR immunosequencing, statistical association of individual TCRs with disease status, and machine learning. A later analysis re-analyzed previously published TCR beta repertoires from 600 to 850 donors and added high-resolution HLA genotyping to study TCR occurrence patterns. An early release that covered 640 HLA-typed donors contained about 300 gigabases of sequencing data and roughly 84 million unique TCR sequences. The genetic ancestry cluster associated with self-reported Caucasian donors included roughly four fifths of the roughly 380 genotyped donors. To decide whether each TCR beta V gene segment behaved as functional or pseudogenic, an earlier analysis of 587 of the donors relied on high-throughput TCR beta sequencing. HLA typing covered class I and class II loci at four-digit resolution. The study was designed to test whether signatures of past pathogen exposure could be identified by cataloging public T cell receptors. Along with the approximately 650-subject first cohort, a separate validation cohort of over a hundred different subjects was used. Across some 400 genotyped donors of the cohort, an average of about 240,000 unique TCR beta nucleotide sequences per donor were sequenced, and 15% to 20% of those sequences were non-productive. The study profiled the T cell repertoires of 550 to 700 subjects by immunosequencing and related them to cytomegalovirus serostatus. Because of strong linkage in the cohort, 4 to 6 DR-DQ haplotypes were treated as single units for association and clustering. In the later analysis, no new phenotypic data were used to find candidate immune exposures; instead, reliance was placed on TCR beta sequences and their occurrence across donors. All discovery cohort repertoires had been generated using a single sequencing platform. The number of donors typed differed by locus, with about 629-640 for A, B, C, DRB1 and DQB1, around 560 for DQA1, 600 to 610 for DPA1, and under 490 for DPB1. Broad study findings and their caveats: A further reported finding was that TCR beta sequences accurately predicted the HLA-A and HLA-B alleles for most subjects in the first cohort. In vitro tests confirmed that a few of the cytomegalovirus-associated TCR beta chains recognize cytomegalovirus antigens. Across donors, most TCR sequences were observed very rarely, whereas some public TCRs were present in many individuals. A later analysis found that HLA-associated TCR beta chains were more clonally expanded and had lower generation probabilities than equally common non-associated chains. For the cohort, immune exposure information was limited to CMV serostatus. Most CMV-associated TCR beta chains appeared to be HLA-restricted in a later analysis, and the HLA associations seemed to be driven largely by CMV exposure. Sequencing depth was assumed to be roughly uniform across donors in the presence/absence analyses, though that assumption may not hold. A later analysis reported that several top co-occurrence clusters appeared linked to parvovirus B19, influenza, CMV and Epstein-Barr virus. The sequencing pipeline was judged likely to have produced a cluster of highly shared sequence variants as a technical artifact. The authors suggested that the approach could potentially be extended to other disease states and immunological phenotypes. In this cohort, only TCR beta chains were sequenced, and detectable features were limited by the absence of alpha or paired-chain data. Cytomegalovirus status was reported to be diagnosed by the classifier with high specificity and sensitivity in both the original and validation cohorts. A later analysis found that TCR association rates varied across HLA loci, with DRB1 alleles showing the most associated TCRs and HLA-C alleles the fewest. Some IMGT-functional V segments, including TRBV6-2 and TRBV6-3, could not be distinguished by the 87-base-pair reads and were therefore excluded. An association between a missense DCLRE1C variant and V-gene and J-gene trimming of TCR beta chains was found in a later genetic analysis and replicated in an independent cohort. HLA typing was unavailable for some donors at each locus, so association tests used only the typed subset. In an earlier analysis of about 540 of the donors, most TCR beta V segments were observed in productive rearrangements about 90% or about 30% of the time, broadly matching IMGT annotations. At a false discovery rate of 0.05, a later analysis linked around 17,000 TCR beta sequences to specific HLA alleles. A total of 150 to 200 TCR beta chains were listed by the study as associated with cytomegalovirus. Because counts were too low, seventeen rarely observed V segments, including chromosome 9 orphons, were excluded from the earlier analysis of some 590 of the donors. Correlated functional status among segregating V segments might be attributable to linkage disequilibrium, but an unknown experimental factor could not be ruled out. When HLA alleles, especially DR and DQ, strongly co-occurred, TCR associations were difficult to assign to individual alleles. According to a later genetic analysis, donors in an Asian-associated ancestry cluster had fewer N-insertions in productive TCRs than the approximately 610-donor mean.

The cohort comprised more than 550 healthy bone marrow donors. At the time of sampling, every cohort member was nominally healthy, though immune exposures that went unrecorded were likely present. The donor was CMV seropositive and belonged to the group of more than 250 seropositive cohort members. A peripheral blood sample was provided by each donor, and peripheral blood mononuclear cells were used for TCR beta sequencing. The Qiagen DNeasy Blood Extraction Kit was used to extract genomic DNA from the blood cell samples. Its CDR3 holds 15 amino acids, cysteine through phenylalanine. Of all the DNA, just the CDR3 is kept, 45 bases in frame from base 1. CDR1 and CDR2 are read off the germline V gene as MNHEY and SVGAGI. The junction shows trimming of 2 bases on V and 6 bases on J, and the gene matches do not reach 4 bases of it. Library construction relied on the immunoSEQ multiplex PCR assay. The multiplex PCR relied on a mix of 60 forward primers for TCR Vbeta segments and 13 reverse primers for TCR Jbeta segments. The CDR3 region of rearranged TCR beta genes was amplified from genomic DNA by a multiplex PCR assay. On the Illumina HiSeq System, the amplified TCR beta libraries were sequenced as 87-base-pair reads. Regarding the original processing steps: A later analysis tallied 75 million to 85 million unique TCR beta chains across the 640 or so repertoires, and approximately 9.9 million of those chains were shared by two or more donors. Raw reads were error-corrected and collapsed into unique sequences by a nearest-neighbor algorithm in which closely related sequences were merged to remove PCR and sequencing errors. Alignment of CDR3 sequences to IMGT reference sequences was used to assign V, D and J gene segments. Each retained sequence needed at least a six-nucleotide match to both a V gene segment and a J gene segment. A rearrangement was called productive if the CDR3 had no stop codons and remained in frame with V and J, and every other rearrangement was called non-productive. Following IMGT convention, CDR3 was defined as the stretch from the second conserved V-encoded cysteine to the conserved J-encoded phenylalanine. Sequences without an unambiguous match to a single V gene segment were excluded from the earlier analysis of 450 to 650 of the donors. In an earlier analysis of some 590 of the donors, a V segment was called functional when productive rearrangements were above 56.7%, and segregating when the standard deviation between donors exceeded 5%. A statistical classification framework was built for diagnosing cytomegalovirus status from the catalog of TCR beta chain sequences. V and J gene assignment, in a later analysis, came from comparing TCR nucleotide sequences with IMGT/GENE-DB human TR gene sequences. The TCRdist pipeline was used in a later analysis to assign CDR3 sequences and most-parsimonious VDJ recombination scenarios. In a later analysis, each TCR beta chain was defined by its CDR3 amino acid sequence together with its V-gene family, and reads lacking a unique V-gene family were excluded. In a later analysis, 450 to 600 highly shared, low-generation-probability nucleotide sequences were removed to address suspected cross-contamination and a sequencing artifact. A later analysis calculated a clonal expansion index for each public chain from normalized within-repertoire ranks of inferred template counts. In a later analysis, generation probabilities were computed using a VDJ recombination model fitted to out-of-frame rearrangements, and the results were checked against IGoR. Hypergeometric tests were used in a later analysis to score TCR-TCR, TCR-HLA and TCR-CMV co-occurrence, with a repertoire-size bias correction applied to the TCR pairs. A later analysis estimated false discovery rates by permuting HLA or CMV assignments 20 times. In a later analysis, co-occurring TCRs were grouped with DBSCAN, and TCRdist sequence similarity was added when clustering was performed within HLA-allele-positive subsets. Repertoires with fewer than 30,000 or more than 120,000 public chains, plus five repertoires with anomalous nucleotide sharing, were excluded from co-occurrence clustering. This immuneACCESS table, as held by TCRdb, lists in-frame sequences with V and J called but not all clones. Of the missing ones, under half trace to an unresolved V gene in checked studies; the others have no known cause. That table supplies the V and J calls and clone size; D and trimming were determined from the DNA. The sample table shows some 65,000 clones, and 70% to 85% are seen once. Of the sample, 3% falls within the top ten clones.

This clone was detected only a few times. No antigen is known for it. Per-nucleotide qualities are absent, and no much larger clonotype sits a single base away. This sequence uses TRBV6-5 and TRBJ1-1, and 12 junctional nucleotides match TRBD1. What was sequenced was PBMCs. The TCR sequence derives from a girl between 10 and 17 years old in good health and CMV-seropositive. This receptor carries the CDR3 CASSYGGQGAPEAFF. The base sequence is TGTGCCAGCAGTTACGGGGGACAGGGGGCACCTGAAGCTTTCTTT.